Here is one T cell receptor beta chain with its context. Antigen specificity is unknown. The repertoire was sequenced with immunoSEQ multiplex PCR; TCRdb's copy has only in-frame clones and lacks some. The table shows fewer than 75,000 clones, with over 75% occurring only once. These data are taken from a study of radiotherapy plus CTLA-4 blockade in lung cancer. Across the study: Objective responses were seen in about a sixth of patients, disease control in over 25%.

Germline V gene data show CDR1 as SEHNR and CDR2 as FQNEAQ (reference sequence). This CDR3 has 12 residues. The V end lost 5 bases, the J end lost 11 bases, and 13 bases lay between the germline ends. Broader study findings: Early blood T cell clone changes and increased post-radiation serum interferon-beta were reportedly the strongest response predictors. Expansion in blood of tumor-derived TCR clones was seen after radiotherapy plus ipilimumab.

The clonotype comes from a human donor with non-small cell lung cancer that progressed on radiotherapy plus ipilimumab. This chain joins TRBV7-9 and TRBJ2-4; D remains unclear. The sequencing used peripheral blood, collected from a patient treated with radiotherapy plus ipilimumab. The CDR3 sequence: CASSPLVVLQYF. As DNA, the CDR3 is TGTGCCAGCAGCCCCCTAGTTGTCCTTCAGTACTTC.